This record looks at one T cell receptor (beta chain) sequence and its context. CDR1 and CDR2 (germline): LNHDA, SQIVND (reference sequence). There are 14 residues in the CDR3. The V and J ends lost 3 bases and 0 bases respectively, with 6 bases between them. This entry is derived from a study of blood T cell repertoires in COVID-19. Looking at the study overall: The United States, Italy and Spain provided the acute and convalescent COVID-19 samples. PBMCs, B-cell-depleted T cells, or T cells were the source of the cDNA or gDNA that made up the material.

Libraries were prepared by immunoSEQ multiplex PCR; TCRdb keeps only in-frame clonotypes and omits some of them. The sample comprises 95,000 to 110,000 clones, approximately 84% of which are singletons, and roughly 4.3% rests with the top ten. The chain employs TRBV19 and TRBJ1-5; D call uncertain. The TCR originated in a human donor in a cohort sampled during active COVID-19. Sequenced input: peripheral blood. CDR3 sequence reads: CASSMASSNQPQHF. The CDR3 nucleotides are TGTGCCAGTAGTATGGCAAGTAGCAATCAGCCCCAGCATTTT.